This TCR beta chain was captured in a study of blood T cells in healthy people across ages (dated by TCRdb to 2015 to 2017). For the study in its entirety: Template switching captured roughly one uniquely barcoded TCR beta cDNA molecule per two T cells in model experiments. Two additional independent replicas of 1 million unique cDNA reads from the same blood draw were analyzed for two donors (one aged 18 to 30 and one aged 80 or older). The donors were divided into four age groups: young (average approximately 17 years), middle-aged (under 40), aged (around 67) and long-lived (roughly 82). To track age-related changes in TCR beta repertoire diversity, the study relied on deep sequencing normalized with unique cDNA molecular identifiers. Summary of the overall study and its limitations: Estimates of total diversity from one million sequenced T cells were regarded as lower bounds and underestimates. The CMV infection status of donors was not known, potentially confounding age-related changes in expanded clonotypes. As age increased, observed TCR beta diversity per million T cells dropped in a roughly linear way, and a significant reduction was already evident by age 40. Compared with the aged group, the long-lived group had more naive CD4+ T cells, fewer expanded clones and increased TCR diversity, a pattern suggesting age selection. Bulk unsorted PBMC profiling prevented conclusive comparison of naive and antigen-experienced compartments. Observed TCR beta diversity correlated strongly with the percentage of naive T cells measured by flow cytometry.

The CDR1 and CDR2 encoded by the germline V gene (reference sequence) are MNHEY and SMNVEV. The CDR3 has 14 amino acids, counting the end cysteine and phenylalanine. The kept DNA is CDR3 alone, 42 bases in frame from the first base. The library was produced with 5' RACE. Data came from an Illumina HiSeq 2500. A second PCR of about 7 to 12 cycles was run with a J-beta primer mix and a sample-barcoded 5' primer. A template-switch 5' adaptor carrying 12 random nucleotides introduced a unique molecular identifier onto each TCR beta cDNA molecule. Each sample yielded at least 2.5 million CDR3-containing paired-end reads. The Mint cDNA synthesis kit, primed by a TRBC-specific oligonucleotide, was used to synthesize first-strand cDNA from all RNA. After uracil-DNA glycosylase treatment, a first 18-cycle PCR used universal primers M1SS and BC2_uni_R on all cDNA. The authors' pipeline ran thus. For normalization, 1 million high-quality reads were randomly selected from each sample, with every read carrying a distinct molecular identifier. Reads sharing molecular identifiers were discarded rather than binned into consensus sequences. MiTCR, with a Q25 quality threshold and the strictest error-elimination algorithm, was used for CDR3 identification, clonotype clustering and error correction. A nonparametric unseen species model with Euler transformation was used to estimate a lower bound on total TCR beta diversity. Starting from the raw public reads, TCRdb applied fastp trimming at Q25, assembled clones with MiXCR and retained in-frame beta chains. Rows with a matching CDR3 protein are joined into one entry that keeps the most common DNA and genes. TCRdb's processing, not the authors' own work, is the source of the V and J calls. This sample has roughly 700,000 distinct CDR3 sequences in its table, and just under 25% of those were observed once. Jointly, the top ten make up roughly a tenth of the sample.

Systemically healthy Caucasian individuals from Russia, roughly 40 in total and aged roughly 6 to 100 years, were included as donors. Around 9.9 milliliters of peripheral blood were collected from each donor into EDTA-treated Vacutainer tubes. PBMCs were isolated by Ficoll-Paque density-gradient centrifugation, with at least 6 million obtained per sample. Trizol reagent was used to extract total RNA from the PBMCs, yielding at least 6 micrograms per sample. The percentages of naive CD45RAhigh/CD27high T cells were determined by flow cytometry on a PBMC aliquot from every donor. In this sample, this clonotype turned up a few times. This receptor's antigen is unknown. No base qualities exist here, and no much larger clone lies one base off it. These same records also appear under a second study, on T cells of mothers and their children. The second study's paper adds: Nine systemically healthy Caucasian individuals, comprising three mothers and their six children, were included as donors. cDNA synthesis used all of the extracted RNA, with approximately 1.4 ug of RNA in each 15 ul reaction. In the second PCR, the M1S primer introduced both the sample barcodes and 2-4 random nucleotides. Over 8.5 million TCR beta CDR3 reads were obtained for each mother, and 2.5 million to 3.5 million reads were obtained for each child. In both related and unrelated pairs, thymic selection shapes the output of TCR recombination in a similar way, with inherited differences having only a minor effect. Normalized repertoire overlap was always slightly but never significantly higher in related than unrelated mother-child pairs. With a sensitivity of about 100 clones per million clonotypes, no persistent microchimeric T cell clones were detected. In the study, deep NGS was used to compare the TCR beta repertoires of mothers and children, and features distinguishing related mother-child pairs from unrelated individuals were sought. Mothers averaged approximately 40 +/- 4 years of age and children averaged about 10 +/- 4 years. After adapter ligation with NEBNext reagents, the libraries were sequenced on Illumina HiSeq 2000 with 100+100 nt paired-end reads. To prevent cross-contamination, the mother and child libraries were prepared a month apart and were sequenced in separate runs. For each donor, between about 450,000 and 2,300,000 distinct TCR beta clonotypes were identified. Naive TCR beta clonotypes were estimated from low-frequency clonotypes matched to each donor's FACS-determined naive share, without sorting.

The clonotype was recovered from a boy between 10 and 17 years old in good health. This chain is built from TRBV27 and TRBJ2-5, and 9 junctional nucleotides match TRBD1. The end of the DNA fits TRBJ2-7 better, so the J call may be wrong. Sequenced: blood. CDR3 region: CASSLKDRGHEQYF. The sequence in DNA is TGTGCCAGCAGTTTAAAGGACAGGGGACACGAGCAGTACTTC.